Presented here are 29 T cell receptor beta chains from one specimen sequenced in a study of identical twins. Via MiXCR, TCRdb re-called the 5' RACE reads, giving one row per CDR3 protein. The sample holds approximately 470,000 distinct CDR3 sequences, 14% seen once. These data were likewise used in another study, on yellow fever vaccine responses in identical twins.

The sample consisted of CD4+ T cells sorted from blood. All receptors come from a woman under 30 in good health.

The genes are TRBV11-2 and TRBJ2-1; possible D gene TRBD2, 6 bases. V gave up 4 bases and J gave up 0 bases, with 22 bases separating them. This CDR3 spans 19 amino acids. From germline, CDR1 is SGHAT and CDR2 FQNNGV. CDR3 sequence (DNA): TGTGCCAGCAGCTCCTCCTTTACTAGCCCCCCGAGCTCCTACAATGAGCAGTTCTTC. It specifies CASSSSFTSPPSSYNEQFF.

J is TRBJ1-4 and V is TRBV20-1, with D tentatively TRBD1 (6 bases). The ends were cut back, 0 bases at V and 5 bases at J, with 19 bases in the middle. The CDR3 consists of 17 residues. CDR1 is DFQATT and CDR2 is SNEGSKA in the germline V gene (reference sequence). CDR3: CSARDLEGGIGNEKLFF. In DNA, the CDR3 is TGCAGTGCTAGAGATCTTGAGGGGGGTATCGGGAATGAAAAACTGTTTTTT.

This clonotype has a handful of counts. The chain links TRBV10-1 to TRBJ2-3; 10 bases are shared with TRBD1. Germline-derived CDR1 and CDR2 are WNHNN and SYGVQD (reference sequence). V shed 6 bases and J 4 bases; nucleotides not matched to a gene: 4. The CDR3 has 14 amino acids. The chain's CDR3 is CASRAGTGADTQYF. CDR3 DNA sequence: TGCGCCAGCAGAGCCGGGACAGGGGCAGATACGCAGTATTTT.

The chain recombines TRBV5-1 with TRBJ2-1, with D hard to call. CDR3 length equals 13 residues. Germline CDR1 and CDR2: SGHRS and YFSETQ. Trimming shortened V by 4 bases and J by 5 bases, and 10 bases separated the two germline ends. The CDR3 sequence is CASSVDVDNEQFF. For the CDR3, the DNA is TGCGCCAGCAGCGTGGACGTTGACAATGAGCAGTTCTTC. The complete variable domain, with remaining parts taken from reference TRBV5-1 and TRBJ2-1, reads KAGVTQTPRYLIKTRGQQVTLSCSPISGHRSVSWYQQTPGQGLQFLFEYFSETQRNKGNFPGRFSGRQFSNSRSEMNVSTLELGDSALYLCASSVDVDNEQFFGPGTRLTVL.

The rearrangement uses TRBV20-1 and TRBJ2-1, with D unresolved. V lost 3 bases and J 3 bases, leaving 18 bases between the germline ends. In germline, CDR1 is DFQATT, CDR2 SNEGSKA (reference sequence). This CDR3 is 16 amino acids long. The chain's CDR3 is CSASAPLEAFYNEQFF. In nucleotides, the CDR3 is TGCAGTGCTAGTGCCCCCCTTGAGGCCTTCTACAATGAGCAGTTCTTC.

This clonotype was observed a few times. J is TRBJ2-3 and V is TRBV20-1, with 10 bases fitting TRBD1. Unmatched junction bases numbered 12, after V lost 6 bases and J lost 6 bases. The CDR3 totals 15 residues. The germline V gene has CDR1 DFQATT and CDR2 SNEGSKA (reference sequence). The CDR3 region has the DNA TGCAGTGCCAAACCCCGGGACAGGGGAACCGATACGCAGTATTTT. Encoded protein: CSAKPRDRGTDTQYF.

This clonotype was counted between two and nine times. The chain is built from TRBV20-1 and TRBJ2-7; 7 bases are shared with TRBD2. This CDR3 is built from 13 residues. Trimming removed 8 bases from V and 5 bases from J; junction bases left unmatched: 12. From germline, CDR1 is DFQATT and CDR2 SNEGSKA (reference sequence). The CDR3: CSPLEASGHEQYF. The CDR3 DNA reads TGCAGTCCCTTGGAGGCTAGCGGCCACGAGCAGTACTTC.

This clonotype was seen repeatedly, ten times or more. The V and J genes are TRBV5-1 and TRBJ2-4; TRBD2 matches 7 bases. V lost 0 bases, J lost 0 bases, and 6 bases stayed unmatched. Per germline, CDR1 SGHRS and CDR2 YFSETQ. CDR3 length equals 17 residues. CDR3 DNA sequence: TGCGCCAGCAGCTTGGCCAGGAGCGGGGAAGCCAAAAACATTCAGTACTTC. This codes for CASSLARSGEAKNIQYF. The full variable domain, rest sourced from reference TRBV5-1 and TRBJ2-4, is KAGVTQTPRYLIKTRGQQVTLSCSPISGHRSVSWYQQTPGQGLQFLFEYFSETQRNKGNFPGRFSGRQFSNSRSEMNVSTLELGDSALYLCASSLARSGEAKNIQYFGAGTRLSVL.

This clonotype was counted many times. V gene TRBV29-1 combines with J gene TRBJ2-3; unclear D gene. V lost 3 bases to trimming and J lost 1 base, with 5 bases between them. Germline V lookup: CDR1 SQVTM, CDR2 ANQGSEA. There are 12 residues in the CDR3. The CDR3 reads CSVDVGTDTQYF. The CDR3 DNA reads as TGCAGCGTTGATGTGGGCACAGATACGCAGTATTTT.

This clonotype has more than one count but fewer than ten. The V call is TRBV28, the J call TRBJ1-1; the D gene is possibly TRBD1 (5 bases). Per the germline V gene, CDR1 is MDHEN and CDR2 is SYDVKM. The CDR3 has 14 residues. Trimming cost V 1 base and J 5 bases, with 11 bases left between them. CDR3 in amino acids: CASSLSAGSTEAFF. The CDR3, as DNA: TGTGCCAGCAGTTTATCGGCAGGGTCAACTGAAGCTTTCTTT.

The chain joins TRBV25-1 to TRBJ2-7; 8 bases are a match to TRBD1. The V gene's germline CDR1 is MGHDK and CDR2 SYGVNS. The CDR3 is made up of 17 amino acids. The trim removed 5 bases at V and 0 bases at J, leaving 12 bases unmatched. CDR3 coding DNA: TGTGCCAGCAGTCCCATGGATAGGACAGGGAGCTCCTACGAGCAGTACTTC. Its translation: CASSPMDRTGSSYEQYF.

This clonotype was recorded many times. This sequence joins TRBV7-9 and TRBJ2-7, with D perhaps given as TRBD1 or TRBD2 (5 bases each). The ends were cut back, 0 bases at V and 7 bases at J, with 13 bases in the middle. Germline V lookup: CDR1 SEHNR, CDR2 FQNEAQ (reference sequence). The length of the CDR3 is 14 residues. This chain's CDR3 is CASSLAAGTGEQYF. In nucleotides, the CDR3 is TGTGCCAGCAGCTTAGCGGCAGGGACGGGGGAGCAGTACTTC.

Ten or more counts support this clonotype. This chain links TRBV6-5 with TRBJ2-3; perhaps TRBD2 as D (6 bases). CDR3 length: 15 residues. Per germline, CDR1 MNHEY and CDR2 SVGAGI. Deletions cut 4 bases from V and 0 bases from J, with 11 bases between. The CDR3 DNA reads TGTGCCAGCAGTTTGCTTGGGGGGAGCACAGATACGCAGTATTTT. This translates into CASSLLGGSTDTQYF.

The gene calls are TRBV6-2 or TRBV6-3 and TRBJ2-2; 7 bases map to TRBD1. The CDR3 spans 14 residues. Trimming removed 6 bases from V and 4 bases from J; junction bases left unmatched: 5. Germline loops: CDR1 MNHEY, CDR2 SVGEGT. CDR3 loop: CASRRAGGTGELFF. CDR3 nucleotides: TGTGCCAGCAGGAGAGCAGGGGGCACCGGGGAGCTGTTTTTT.

This clonotype was seen a handful of times. V usage is TRBV5-1 and J usage is TRBJ2-7, with D possibly being TRBD2 (6 bases). The CDR3 has 16 amino acids. V lost 0 bases and J 2 bases, leaving 15 bases between the germline ends. Germline CDR1 is SGHRS and CDR2 is YFSETQ. The CDR3 DNA follows: TGCGCCAGCAGCTTGGGGGACTTAGGGCTCGCCTACGAGCAGTACTTC. As protein: CASSLGDLGLAYEQYF.

The table lists this clonotype with a few counts. The chain has TRBV24-1 and TRBJ2-3; a weak D match, TRBD2 (5 bases). Trimming cost V 3 bases and J 2 bases, with 11 bases left between them. Germline CDR1 reads KGHDR; CDR2 reads SFDVKD. The CDR3 covers 15 residues. The CDR3 DNA is TGTGCCACCAGTGATCCCTCGGGATTCACAGATACGCAGTATTTT. Its translation: CATSDPSGFTDTQYF.

This clonotype was seen ten or more times. The chain joins TRBV10-3 to TRBJ2-1; D may be TRBD1 (5 bases). V was trimmed by 0 bases and J by 6 bases, leaving 15 bases between them. The CDR3 extends over 16 amino acids. From germline, CDR1 is ENHRY and CDR2 SYGVKD. For the CDR3, the DNA is TGTGCCATCAGTGAGTCTCGAGGTCAGGGTGGCAATGAGCAGTTCTTC. Amino acid sequence: CAISESRGQGGNEQFF.

This clonotype was counted between two and nine times. The chain carries TRBV20-1 and TRBJ2-1; 9 bases fit TRBD2. The junction had 5 bases not matched to a gene; V was cut back by 5 bases and J by 6 bases. CDR1 is DFQATT and CDR2 is SNEGSKA in the germline V gene (reference sequence). This CDR3 is built from 13 residues. The CDR3 protein is CSAPTSGLNEQFF. In DNA form, the CDR3 reads TGCAGTGCTCCGACTAGCGGTCTCAATGAGCAGTTCTTC.

This clonotype has more than one count but fewer than ten. The chain uses TRBV5-6 and TRBJ2-4; D may be TRBD1 (6 bases). The germline CDR1 and CDR2 sequences are SGHDT and YYEEEE. V was trimmed by 0 bases and J by 6 bases, leaving 7 bases between them. This CDR3 spans 13 amino acids. The CDR3 sequence is CASSLGRGNIQYF. The CDR3 DNA is TGTGCCAGCAGCTTGGGCAGGGGAAACATTCAGTACTTC.

This clonotype has more than one count but fewer than ten. The chain recombines TRBV7-9 with TRBJ2-5; 13 bases fit TRBD2. The CDR3 runs 15 residues. Trimming removed 6 bases from V and 4 bases from J; junction bases left unmatched: 5. CDR1 and CDR2 from the germline V gene are SEHNR and FQNEAQ (reference sequence). The CDR3 loop reads CASSWTSGRRETQYF. In nucleotides, the CDR3 is TGTGCCAGCAGTTGGACTAGCGGGAGACGAGAGACCCAGTACTTC.

This clonotype was observed a handful of times. CDR3 amino acids: CASSPGDLRSGNTIYF. CDR3 sequence (DNA): TGTGCCAGCAGCCCCGGGGACTTACGCTCTGGAAACACCATATATTTT. V is TRBV9 and J is TRBJ1-3; D possibly corresponds to TRBD1 (5 bases). The V and J ends lost 4 bases and 0 bases respectively, with 14 bases between them. The CDR3 length is 16 residues. Germline V lookup: CDR1 SGDLS, CDR2 YYNGEE.

This clonotype was seen only a few times. The chain recombines TRBV10-2 with TRBJ2-1; 8 nucleotides line up with TRBD2. CDR1 and CDR2 from the germline V gene are WSHSY and SAAADI. The junction had 5 bases not matched to a gene; V was cut back by 6 bases and J by 4 bases. The CDR3 totals 14 residues. CDR3 DNA sequence: TGCGCCAGCAGCCCGACTAGCGCTTACAATGAGCAGTTCTTC. This translates into CASSPTSAYNEQFF.

The gene calls are TRBV20-1 and TRBJ2-7; D not resolved. The length of the CDR3 is 13 residues. Germline-derived CDR1 and CDR2 are DFQATT and SNEGSKA (reference sequence). V gave up 1 base and J gave up 3 bases, with 10 bases separating them. Written as DNA, the CDR3 is TGCAGTGCTAGAGGAGTGACAAACTACGAGCAGTACTTC. It yields the protein CSARGVTNYEQYF.

This clonotype was seen repeatedly, ten times or more. The CDR3 loop reads CASSLDGGAKDTQYF. In nucleotides, the CDR3 is TGCGCCAGCAGCTTGGATGGGGGCGCGAAAGATACGCAGTATTTT. The rearrangement joins TRBV5-1 to TRBJ2-3, with TRBD1 as a possible D gene (6 bases). This CDR3 spans 15 amino acids. V was clipped by 0 bases and J by 5 bases, with 13 bases between them. Germline CDR1 is SGHRS and CDR2 is YFSETQ.

In this sample, this clonotype turned up once. The J gene is TRBJ2-1, the V gene TRBV24-1; D is unclear. Germline assignment: CDR1 KGHDR and CDR2 SFDVKD. V was clipped by 9 bases and J by 6 bases, with 8 bases between them. The length of the CDR3 is 11 residues. CDR3 in amino acids: CATGLPNEQFF. CDR3 coding DNA: TGTGCCACCGGTTTACCCAATGAGCAGTTCTTC.

The count of this clonotype is one. A much larger clone differs from this one at a single base, so this may be a read error. The chain's CDR3 is CASSARIDEQFF. CDR3 DNA sequence: TGCGCCAGCAGCGCCAGGATCGATGAGCAGTTCTTC. V and J are TRBV5-1 and TRBJ2-1; no firm D call. In germline, CDR1 is SGHRS, CDR2 YFSETQ. V was pared by 4 bases and J by 8 bases, with 10 bases between. The CDR3 sequence is 12 residues long.

V gene TRBV20-1 combines with J gene TRBJ2-5, with a weak D call TRBD2 (6 bases). The CDR3 consists of 15 residues. V lost 1 base and J lost 4, with 16 bases in between. Per germline, CDR1 DFQATT and CDR2 SNEGSKA (reference sequence). The CDR3 DNA follows: TGCAGTGCTAGAGTCCCCGGGACTTCGCGAGAGACCCAGTACTTC. Translating it yields CSARVPGTSRETQYF.

The J gene is TRBJ2-5, the V gene TRBV20-1, with D possibly TRBD2 on 6 matching bases. The CDR3 has 12 residues. CDR1 DFQATT and CDR2 SNEGSKA come from the germline V gene (reference sequence). Deletions cut 5 bases from V and 5 bases from J, with 12 bases between. Here the CDR3 DNA reads TGCAGTGCTCCCCGGGGGTCGGAGACCCAGTACTTC. This codes for CSAPRGSETQYF.

This chain connects TRBV11-1 to TRBJ2-3; 9 nucleotides align to TRBD2. Germline V gene lookup returns CDR1 SGHAT and CDR2 FQDESV (reference sequence). This CDR3 has 19 residues. Germline trimming cut 2 bases from V and 5 bases from J; bases unmatched to any gene: 17. The CDR3 bases are TGTGCCAGCAGCTTACGACGGGCGGGGGGGGGCCTTCGGAGAGATACGCAGTATTTT. Translated: CASSLRRAGGGLRRDTQYF.